This T cell receptor beta chain was identified during a study of T cell repertoires in cytomegalovirus infection. In the study overall: From public TCR beta signatures came an indication of both CMV infection and matching HLA type. The study's findings and limits: The cumulative frequency of public TCR beta families identified carriers of CMV plus the relevant HLA. The ex vivo response was dominated by HLA-C-restricted CMV-specific TCR beta clonotypes.

TCRdb used MiXCR to reprocess the reads, holding one entry per CDR3 protein. The top ten clones hold around 2.8% of a sample with under 850,000 distinct CDR3 sequences, less than 40% of them seen once. Comment on this clonotype: Its antigen is not identified.

The ends were cut back, 4 bases at V and 11 bases at J, with 12 bases in the middle. In germline, CDR1 is DFQATT, CDR2 SNEGSKA (reference sequence). The CDR3 is made up of 11 amino acids. The chain carries TRBV20-1 and TRBJ2-1; the D gene is possibly TRBD1 (6 bases). The TCR was taken from a human donor in good health (CMV status not recorded). Some clones in this sample may be carry-over from other donors' samples. The sequenced sample consisted of PBMCs. CDR3 nucleotide sequence: TGCAGTGCTAAAGCAGGGACAAAGCAGTTCTTC. This translates into CSAKAGTKQFF.